This entry lists 29 T cell receptor beta chains sequenced from one sample in a study of T cell responses to AZD1222 COVID-19 vaccine. The data were produced by immunoSEQ multiplex PCR, yet TCRdb's version contains in-frame clones alone and is incomplete. Of some 140,000 clones in the sample, more than 85% are singletons; the top ten hold 1.5% to 2%. The sample was peripheral blood, taken on day 0 of AZD1222 vaccination. Receptors originate from an adult in good health.

V gene TRBV6-6 combines with J gene TRBJ1-1; D may be TRBD1 (5 bases). Trimming removed 11 bases at V and 3 bases at J, with 19 bases between. This CDR3 is 14 amino acids long. Germline V gene lookup returns CDR1 MNHNY and CDR2 SVGAGI (reference sequence). The CDR3 sequence is CAHTVGQGYTEAFF. In nucleotides, the CDR3 is TGTGCCCACACGGTAGGGCAGGGCTACACTGAAGCTTTCTTT.

This chain links TRBV9 with TRBJ1-2, with 11 bases that match TRBD1. The CDR3 loop spans 15 amino acids. From germline, CDR1 is SGDLS and CDR2 YYNGEE. With 4 bases clipped from V and 6 bases from J, the junction kept 8 bases outside the gene matches. For the CDR3, the DNA is TGTGCCAGCAGCAAACCGGGACAGGGGGTCGATGGCTACACCTTC. Translated: CASSKPGQGVDGYTF.

The V gene is TRBV15, the J gene TRBJ2-2; 9 bases fit TRBD2. This CDR3 is 22 amino acids long. Germline V gene lookup returns CDR1 LNHNV and CDR2 YYDKDF (reference sequence). J was trimmed by 5 bases and V by 3 bases; bases with no gene match: 25. The CDR3 loop is CATSSIALAPSAGGPVTGELFF. For the CDR3, the DNA is TGTGCCACCAGCAGTATAGCCCTCGCTCCTTCGGCGGGGGGGCCTGTAACCGGGGAGCTGTTTTTT.

The V call is TRBV11-2, the J call TRBJ2-5, with 12 bases aligning to TRBD2. V gave up 3 bases and J gave up 7 bases; unmatched junction bases: 15. CDR3 length: 18 residues. Per the germline V gene, CDR1 is SGHAT and CDR2 is FQNNGV. The CDR3 loop is CASSFTLMTSGRITTQYF. The CDR3 nucleotides are TGTGCCAGCAGCTTTACGCTAATGACTAGCGGGAGAATTACGACCCAGTACTTC.

The CDR3 loop reads CASSEGHLNTEAFF. CDR3 nucleotides: TGTGCCAGCAGTGAAGGGCACTTAAACACTGAAGCTTTCTTT. The gene calls are TRBV2 and TRBJ1-1; no clear D. V was pared by 1 base and J by 2 bases, with 8 bases between. The V gene's germline CDR1 is SNHLY and CDR2 FYNNEI. The CDR3 has 14 amino acids.

The chain links TRBV5-1 to TRBJ2-1; 12 nucleotides match TRBD2. The V and J ends lost 4 bases and 0 bases, in that order; junction bases with no gene match: 5. The CDR3 has 17 residues. Germline CDR1 reads SGHRS; CDR2 reads YFSETQ. CDR3 region: CASSMGLAGLSYNEQFF. DNA for the CDR3: TGCGCCAGCAGCATGGGACTAGCGGGCCTCTCCTACAATGAGCAGTTCTTC.

The chain uses TRBV6-5 and TRBJ1-1; no reliable D call. V gave up 7 bases and J gave up 1 base, with 16 bases separating them. Germline CDR1 is MNHEY and CDR2 is SVGAGI. CDR3 length: 15 residues. CDR3 residues: CASTPRGNRNTEAFF. The CDR3 coding sequence is TGTGCCAGCACCCCACGGGGTAATAGGAACACTGAAGCTTTCTTT.

The rearrangement uses TRBV7-3 and TRBJ2-1; TRBD2 aligns across 7 bases. The CDR3 is made up of 15 amino acids. Germline CDR1 SGHTA, CDR2 FQGTGA. With 4 bases clipped from V and 2 bases from J, the junction kept 5 bases outside the gene matches. CDR3: CASSSLAGPYNEQFF. The CDR3 DNA follows: TGTGCCAGCAGCTCTTTAGCGGGTCCCTACAATGAGCAGTTCTTC. Together with reference TRBV7-3 and TRBJ2-1, the CDR3 gives the full variable domain: GAGVSQTPSNKVTEKGKYVELRCDPISGHTALYWYRQSLGQGPEFLIYFQGTGAADDSGLPNDRFFAVRPEGSVSTLKIQRTERGDSAVYLCASSSLAGPYNEQFFGPGTRLTVL.

The V call is TRBV7-2, the J call TRBJ2-1; D uncertain. The V and J ends lost 3 bases and 6 bases respectively, with 9 bases between them. The CDR3 runs 13 residues. Germline CDR1 is SGHTA and CDR2 is FQGNSA. CDR3 sequence (DNA): TGTGCCAGCAGCTTTGCCAGAGCCAATGAGCAGTTCTTC. Translated, it gives CASSFARANEQFF. Using reference TRBV7-2 and TRBJ2-1 for the parts outside the CDR3, the full variable domain is GAGVSQSPSNKVTEKGKDVELRCDPISGHTALYWYRQSLGQGLEFLIYFQGNSAPDKSGLPSDRFSAERTGGSVSTLTIQRTQQEDSAVYLCASSFARANEQFFGPGTRLTVL.

The V gene is TRBV18, the J gene TRBJ1-4, with TRBD1 as a possible D gene (5 bases). Trimming left V 8 bases short and J 8 bases short, with 24 bases between. There are 16 residues in the CDR3. Germline CDR1 reads KGHSH; CDR2 reads LQKENI. For the CDR3, the DNA is TGTGCCAGCACGCAACAGGATCCGGGGCTTGTCGAAAAACTGTTTTTT. Its translation is CASTQQDPGLVEKLFF.

The chain combines TRBV7-2 with TRBJ2-1; D unresolved. This CDR3 contains 15 residues. The V gene lost 1 base and the J gene lost 0 bases, with 7 bases spanning the gap. Germline CDR1 reads SGHTA; CDR2 reads FQGNSA. CDR3 coding DNA: TGTGCCAGCAGCTTAGATGGGGACTCCTACAATGAGCAGTTCTTC. This codes for CASSLDGDSYNEQFF.

CDR3 sequence reads: CASSPPSREKTQYF. Here the CDR3 DNA reads TGTGCCAGCAGCCCTCCTAGCCGGGAAAAGACCCAGTACTTC. The gene calls are TRBV3-1 (or the pseudogene TRBV3-2) and TRBJ2-5, with D perhaps TRBD2 (5 bases). V was trimmed by 4 bases and J by 6 bases, leaving 15 bases between them. The V gene's germline CDR1 is LGHDT and CDR2 YNNKEL (reference sequence). The CDR3 runs to 14 residues.

This chain joins TRBV18 and TRBJ1-2; D is ambiguous. Germline CDR1 KGHSH, CDR2 LQKENI. Trimming cost V 6 bases and J 4 bases, with 12 bases left between them. This CDR3 is 13 amino acids long. CDR3 in DNA: TGTGCCAGCTCCCCGCCCGGATTCTATGGCTACACCTTC. It is translated as CASSPPGFYGYTF.

The chain couples TRBV4-1 to TRBJ1-2; D gene ambiguous. Trimming took off 5 bases at V and 8 bases at J, with 12 bases between the two ends. The CDR3 runs 12 residues. Germline V gene data show CDR1 as MGHRA and CDR2 as YSYEKL. CDR3 bases: TGCGCCAGCAGCGATGGGGTCATCGGCTACACCTTC. Its translation: CASSDGVIGYTF.

V is TRBV4-3 and J is TRBJ2-1; 11 bases agree with TRBD2. Germline V gene lookup returns CDR1 LGHNA and CDR2 YSLEER. This CDR3 comprises 18 residues. Trimming took 0 bases from V and 4 from J; bases not matched to a gene: 8. The CDR3: CASSQEISGTSGYNEQFF. CDR3 DNA sequence: TGCGCCAGCAGCCAAGAGATTTCCGGGACTAGCGGATACAATGAGCAGTTCTTC.

The chain carries TRBV2 and TRBJ2-1; 14 nucleotides match TRBD2. CDR1 is SNHLY and CDR2 is FYNNEI in the germline V gene. V trimming: 5 bases; J trimming: 2 bases; junction bases outside the gene matches: 5. This CDR3 contains 17 residues. CDR3 protein: CASSPGLAGVAYNEQFF. The DNA for the CDR3 is TGTGCCAGCAGTCCGGGACTAGCGGGAGTTGCCTACAATGAGCAGTTCTTC.

The rearrangement uses TRBV4-1 and TRBJ1-6; possibly TRBD1 for D (6 bases). Germline V lookup: CDR1 MGHRA, CDR2 YSYEKL. V gave up 4 bases and J gave up 12 bases, with 25 bases separating them. This CDR3 spans 17 amino acids. CDR3 DNA sequence: TGCGCCAGCAGCCCGAGCGGATTACAGGTGCGAGGGGGACCCCTCCACTTT. Its protein is CASSPSGLQVRGGPLHF.

The chain employs TRBV28 and TRBJ2-2; 14 nucleotides align to TRBD2. With V trimmed by 4 bases and J by 5 bases, 3 bases remained unmatched. Germline CDR1 and CDR2: MDHEN and SYDVKM. This CDR3 has 16 residues. The CDR3 bases are TGTGCCAGCAGTTCCCGACTAGCGGGAGGGACCGGGGAGCTGTTTTTT. Amino acids: CASSSRLAGGTGELFF.

V and J are TRBV30 and TRBJ2-4; 11 nucleotides align to TRBD2. With 4 bases clipped from V and 0 bases from J, the junction kept 14 bases outside the gene matches. The CDR3 contains 19 residues. The germline V gene has CDR1 GTSNPN and CDR2 SVGIG (reference sequence). Here the CDR3 reads CAWTFELAGGLLAKNIQYF. CDR3 bases: TGTGCCTGGACCTTCGAGCTAGCGGGGGGACTCTTAGCCAAAAACATTCAGTACTTC.

In its sample, this clone was seen a few times. The chain employs TRBV5-4 and TRBJ2-1; maybe TRBD2 (5 bases). Trimming shortened V by 3 bases and J by 9 bases, and 13 bases separated the two germline ends. From germline, CDR1 is SGHNT and CDR2 YYREEE (reference sequence). The CDR3 is 13 residues long. The CDR3 loop reads CASSWSISGEQFF. DNA for the CDR3: TGTGCCAGCAGCTGGTCCATAAGCGGTGAGCAGTTCTTC.

The chain carries TRBV5-4 and TRBJ1-2; tentatively, D is TRBD1 (6 bases). CDR3 size: 14 residues. CDR1 is SGHNT and CDR2 is YYREEE in the germline V gene (reference sequence). Trimming shortened V by 5 bases and J by 8 bases, and 19 bases separated the two germline ends. This chain's CDR3 is CASSWPGTQGGYTF. The CDR3 nucleotides read TGTGCCAGCAGTTGGCCGGGGACTCAGGGGGGCTACACCTTC. The full variable domain, in which reference TRBV5-4 and TRBJ1-2 provide the parts outside the CDR3, is ETGVTQSPTHLIKTRGQQVTLRCSSQSGHNTVSWYQQALGQGPQFIFQYYREEENGRGNFPPRFSGLQFPNYSSELNVNALELDDSALYLCASSWPGTQGGYTFGSGTRLTVV.

V and J are TRBV5-8 and TRBJ2-5; 7 bases are a match to TRBD2. The germline V gene has CDR1 SGHTS and CDR2 YDEGEE. V lost 2 bases and J lost 6; bases outside the gene matches: 7. The CDR3 is 14 residues long. Written as DNA, the CDR3 is TGTGCCAGCAGCTTCCAACCGGGAGGACAGACCCAGTACTTC. It yields the protein CASSFQPGGQTQYF.

The J gene is TRBJ1-1, the V gene TRBV5-8; TRBD1 matches 8 bases. This CDR3 has 14 residues. Germline V lookup: CDR1 SGHTS, CDR2 YDEGEE. Trimming at V came to 4 bases and at J to 7 bases, leaving 9 bases not matched to a gene. CDR3 amino acids: CASSRLDRVVEAFF. DNA of the CDR3: TGTGCCAGCAGCCGGTTGGACAGGGTAGTTGAAGCTTTCTTT.

The sample holds one count of this clone. V and J are TRBV7-2 and TRBJ2-5; possible D gene TRBD1, 8 bases. This CDR3 comprises 14 residues. Trimming pared 5 bases from V and 4 bases from J, leaving 14 bases between. Germline CDR1 reads SGHTA; CDR2 reads FQGNSA. The CDR3 sequence is CASSQDREGETQYF. The CDR3 DNA is TGTGCCAGCAGCCAGGACAGGGAGGGAGAGACCCAGTACTTC.

The chain employs TRBV6-5 and TRBJ1-3; D gene ambiguous. Trimming took 8 bases from V and 7 from J, leaving 6 bases between them. Germline loops: CDR1 MNHEY, CDR2 SVGAGI. This CDR3 contains 10 residues. The CDR3 loop is CASGLNTIYF. The CDR3 coding sequence is TGTGCCAGCGGTCTGAACACCATATATTTT.

The V call is TRBV14, the J call TRBJ1-6; TRBD1 matches 10 bases. CDR1 is SGHDN and CDR2 is FVKESK in the germline V gene. Trimming took 0 bases from V and 14 from J; bases not matched to a gene: 7. The CDR3 totals 15 residues. The CDR3 DNA sequence: TGTGCCAGCAGCCAAGATCAGACAGGGGGCATCACCCTCCACTTT. Translated: CASSQDQTGGITLHF.

The chain is built from TRBV6-4 and TRBJ2-7, with TRBD2 identical over 10 bases. This CDR3 contains 16 residues. Germline V gives CDR1 MRHNA, CDR2 SNTAGT. Trimming at V came to 5 bases and at J to 4 bases, leaving 11 bases not matched to a gene. The CDR3 region has the DNA TGTGCCAGCAGTATGAACAGCGGGAGGGCCGTTTACGAGCAGTACTTC. It is translated as CASSMNSGRAVYEQYF.

The rearrangement joins TRBV13 to TRBJ1-4; D is unresolved. Trimming removed 5 bases from V and 7 bases from J, with 14 bases in between. The CDR3 runs 14 residues. CDR1 and CDR2 (germline): PRHDT, FYEKMQ (reference sequence). Here the CDR3 DNA reads TGTGCCAGCAGCCCCCCGGGGTTGGCTGAAAAACTGTTTTTT. Protein: CASSPPGLAEKLFF. The complete variable domain, with remaining parts taken from reference TRBV13 and TRBJ1-4, reads AAGVIQSPRHLIKEKRETATLKCYPIPRHDTVYWYQQGPGQDPQFLISFYEKMQSDKGSIPDRFSAQQFSDYHSELNMSSLELGDSALYFCASSPPGLAEKLFFGSGTQLSVL.

The genes are TRBV19 and TRBJ2-7; D is possibly TRBD2 (6 bases). CDR3 length: 15 amino acids. Germline V gives CDR1 LNHDA, CDR2 SQIVND (reference sequence). The V end was cut by 4 bases, the J end by 2 bases, with 15 bases between. The CDR3 protein is CASSTLGGGTYEQYF. The CDR3 DNA is TGTGCCAGTAGTACACTTGGTGGGGGGACCTACGAGCAGTACTTC. The complete variable domain, with remaining parts taken from reference TRBV19 and TRBJ2-7, reads DGGITQSPKYLFRKEGQNVTLSCEQNLNHDAMYWYRQDPGQGLRLIYYSQIVNDFQKGDIAEGYSVSREKKESFPLTVTSAQKNPTAFYLCASSTLGGGTYEQYFGPGTRLTVT.